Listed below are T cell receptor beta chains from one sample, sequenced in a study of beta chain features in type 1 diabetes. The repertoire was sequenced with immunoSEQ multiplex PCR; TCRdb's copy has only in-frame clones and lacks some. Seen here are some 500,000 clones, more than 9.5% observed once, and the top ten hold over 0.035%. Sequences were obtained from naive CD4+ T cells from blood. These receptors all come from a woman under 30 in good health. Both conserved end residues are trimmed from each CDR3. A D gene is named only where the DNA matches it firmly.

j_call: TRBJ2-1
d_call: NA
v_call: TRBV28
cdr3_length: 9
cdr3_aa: ASRASHEQF

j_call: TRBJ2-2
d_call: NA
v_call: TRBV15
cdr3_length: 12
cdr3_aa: ATSRDDRAGELF

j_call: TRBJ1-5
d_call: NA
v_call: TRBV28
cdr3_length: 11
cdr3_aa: ASSPWGNQPQH

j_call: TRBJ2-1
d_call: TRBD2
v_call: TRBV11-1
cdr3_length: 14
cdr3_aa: ASSLVFMREGNEQF

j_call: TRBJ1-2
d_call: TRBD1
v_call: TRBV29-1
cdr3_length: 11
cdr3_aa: SVGAGGVYGYT

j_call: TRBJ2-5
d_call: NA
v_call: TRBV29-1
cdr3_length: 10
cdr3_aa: SARLGNGDQY

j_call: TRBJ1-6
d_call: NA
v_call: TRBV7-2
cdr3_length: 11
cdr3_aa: ASSLGPRWDLH

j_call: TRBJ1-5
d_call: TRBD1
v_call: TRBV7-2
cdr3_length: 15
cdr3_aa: ASSSPGQGYSNQPQH

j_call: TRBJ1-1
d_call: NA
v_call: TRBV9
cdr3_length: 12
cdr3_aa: ASSVGRGNTEAF

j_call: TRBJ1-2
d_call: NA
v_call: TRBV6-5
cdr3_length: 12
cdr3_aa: ASSFDGQIYGYT

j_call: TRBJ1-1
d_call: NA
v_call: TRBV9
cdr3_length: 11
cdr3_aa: ASTATMNTEAF

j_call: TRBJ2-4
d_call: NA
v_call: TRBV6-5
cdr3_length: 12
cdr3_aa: ASSPTPGHPIQY

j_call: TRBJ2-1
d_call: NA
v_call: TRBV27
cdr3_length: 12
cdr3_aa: ASSFRGAYNEQF

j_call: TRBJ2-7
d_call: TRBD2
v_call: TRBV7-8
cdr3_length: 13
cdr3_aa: ASSLSGSRAYEQY

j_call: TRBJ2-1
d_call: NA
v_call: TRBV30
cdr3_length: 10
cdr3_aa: AWSGNPNEQF

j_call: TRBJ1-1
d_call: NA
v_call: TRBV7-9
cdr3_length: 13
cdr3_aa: ASSVRRGGDTEAF

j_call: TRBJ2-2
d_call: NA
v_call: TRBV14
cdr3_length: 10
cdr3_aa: ASSQIAGELF

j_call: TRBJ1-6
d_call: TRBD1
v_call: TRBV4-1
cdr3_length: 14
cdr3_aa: ASSHAGQARNSPLH

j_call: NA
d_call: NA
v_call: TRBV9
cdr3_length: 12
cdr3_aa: ASSHRAGSYEQY

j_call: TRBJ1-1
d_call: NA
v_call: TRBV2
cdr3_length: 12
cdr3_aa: ASSDFGIETEAF